These 32 T cell receptor beta chains were all obtained from the same sample, sequenced in a study of cytomegalovirus exposure and HLA in healthy donors. This PCR relied on a set of 60 Vbeta primers and 13 Jbeta primers. Data came from immunoSEQ multiplex PCR; TCRdb stores just in-frame clones and leaves some out. The table shows roughly 180,000 clones, with about four fifths occurring only once. Specimen: PBMCs. These TCRs come from a male donor in good health and CMV-seronegative.

The rearrangement joins TRBV28 to TRBJ2-5; 8 bases map to TRBD1. From germline, CDR1 is MDHEN and CDR2 SYDVKM. The trim removed 2 bases at V and 4 bases at J, leaving 6 bases unmatched. This CDR3 region has 15 residues. CDR3 nucleotide sequence: TGTGCCAGCAGTTTACTGGACAGGGTAGGAGAGACCCAGTACTTC. Protein product: CASSLLDRVGETQYF.

The chain joins TRBV28 to TRBJ1-2; 8 bases map to TRBD1. CDR1 MDHEN and CDR2 SYDVKM come from the germline V gene. Trimming at V came to 8 bases and at J to 4 bases, leaving 9 bases not matched to a gene. This CDR3 has 14 amino acids. The CDR3 loop reads CASQITGGGYGYTF. The CDR3 bases are TGTGCCAGCCAGATCACAGGGGGGGGCTATGGCTACACCTTC.

The DNA for the CDR3 is TGTGCCAGCAGTTACGCCGGGACTAGCGGGGAAATGGAGCAGTACTTC. It yields the protein CASSYAGTSGEMEQYF. This chain connects TRBV6-6 to TRBJ2-7; TRBD2 matches at 13 bases. Germline CDR1 is MNHNY and CDR2 is SVGAGI (reference sequence). The CDR3 is 16 amino acids. The junction had 8 bases not matched to a gene; V was cut back by 2 bases and J by 7 bases.

V and J are TRBV7-9 and TRBJ1-1; 9 positions agree with TRBD1. The length of the CDR3 is 15 residues. Trimming cost V 5 bases and J 3 bases; bases outside gene matches: 7. Germline V gene data show CDR1 as SEHNR and CDR2 as FQNEAQ (reference sequence). The CDR3 bases are TGTGCCAGCAGCCCCACGACAGGGGGAGACACTGAAGCTTTCTTT. The encoded protein is CASSPTTGGDTEAFF.

The V gene is TRBV6-6, the J gene TRBJ2-6; D gene unclear. This CDR3 comprises 13 residues. The germline V gene has CDR1 MNHNY and CDR2 SVGAGI (reference sequence). With 8 bases removed from V and 4 bases from J, the gap between germline ends came to 9 bases. The chain's CDR3 is CASLAAGANVLTF. CDR3 sequence (DNA): TGTGCCAGCTTAGCTGCCGGGGCCAACGTCCTGACTTTC.

The genes are TRBV11-2 and TRBJ1-1; D uncertain. The CDR3 loop spans 14 amino acids. V lost 5 bases and J 1 base, leaving 11 bases between the germline ends. The germline gives CDR1 SGHAT, CDR2 FQNNGV. In DNA, the CDR3 is TGTGCCAGCAGCCCGGACCGGGGGAACACTGAAGCTTTCTTT. Translation: CASSPDRGNTEAFF.

V is TRBV4-1 and J is TRBJ1-1; a weak D match, TRBD1 (6 bases). Germline CDR1 is MGHRA and CDR2 is YSYEKL. Trimming took off 3 bases at V and 6 bases at J, with 20 bases between the two ends. There are 16 residues in the CDR3. Here the CDR3 DNA reads TGCGCCAGCAGCCACTTGGGGGCGGGCGGTTTCGCTGAAGCTTTCTTT. Amino acids: CASSHLGAGGFAEAFF.

This chain links TRBV12-2 with TRBJ1-3; no check of the table's D call, TRBD1, against the DNA was made. TRBV12-2 is shown as a pseudogene. This CDR3 contains 16 residues. As DNA, the CDR3 is TGTGCAAGTCGCTTAGGTGGGGCTAAATCGGGAAACACCATATATTTT. Residues: CASRLGGAKSGNTIYF.

This CDR3 is CASSQARTGRSPLHF. Here the CDR3 DNA reads TGCGCCAGCAGCCAAGCGAGGACAGGGCGATCACCCCTCCACTTT. The rearrangement joins TRBV4-3 to TRBJ1-6; 8 bases are shared with TRBD1. The CDR3 has 15 amino acids. V lost 1 base, J lost 10 bases, and 6 bases stayed unmatched. Germline CDR1 LGHNA, CDR2 YSLEER.

This rearrangement joins TRBV10-3 to TRBJ1-2, with 7 positions matching TRBD1. Per the germline V gene, CDR1 is ENHRY and CDR2 is SYGVKD. The V segment lost 4 bases and the J segment 6 bases; nucleotides outside the gene matches: 2. There are 12 residues in the CDR3. CDR3 DNA: TGTGCCATCAGTGGACAGGGCGATGGCTACACCTTC. Translated: CAISGQGDGYTF.

A few counts support this clone. The V gene is TRBV7-3, the J gene TRBJ2-3; weak D call: TRBD1 (6 bases). The CDR3 length is 15 residues. Germline V gives CDR1 SGHTA, CDR2 FQGTGA. Trimming took 4 bases from V and 2 from J, leaving 13 bases between them. The CDR3 sequence: CASSSTGSLTDTQYF. The DNA of the CDR3 is TGTGCCAGCAGCTCGACAGGTTCTCTCACAGATACGCAGTATTTT.

The CDR3 DNA reads TGTGCCAGCAGCTCCACCCTACTAGCGGGGGACACAGATACGCAGTATTTT. Its protein is CASSSTLLAGDTDTQYF. This chain connects TRBV7-3 to TRBJ2-3; 11 nucleotides line up with TRBD2. V lost 4 bases to trimming and J lost 2 bases; unmatched junction nucleotides: 8. The CDR3 has 17 residues. From germline, CDR1 is SGHTA and CDR2 FQGTGA.

This clone appeared a few times. The V gene is TRBV4-2, the J gene TRBJ1-2, with 10 bases lining up with TRBD1. Trimming took 3 bases from V and 5 from J; bases not matched to a gene: 6. From germline, CDR1 is LGHNA and CDR2 YNFKEQ. This CDR3 region has 15 residues. The CDR3 here is CASSHDRDRGYGYTF. Written as DNA, the CDR3 is TGTGCCAGCAGCCATGACCGGGACAGGGGTTATGGCTACACCTTC.

The CDR3 nucleotides are TGTGCCAGCAGTTTTGGGGGGTACCAGCCCCAGCATTTT. This gives the protein CASSFGGYQPQHF. V gene TRBV28 combines with J gene TRBJ1-5; possible D gene TRBD1, 5 bases. The CDR3 totals 13 residues. Germline loops: CDR1 MDHEN, CDR2 SYDVKM. The germline V and J ends were trimmed by 3 bases and 7 bases, with 10 bases remaining between them.

The rearrangement joins TRBV30 to TRBJ1-2; D unresolved. The length of the CDR3 is 12 residues. The V gene's germline CDR1 is GTSNPN and CDR2 SVGIG (reference sequence). Trimming took 8 bases from V and 3 from J, leaving 13 bases between them. The CDR3 region has the DNA TGTGCCGGCTTGGCGGCGGACTATGGCTACACCTTC. This sequence encodes CAGLAADYGYTF.

This clone has just a few counts. The CDR3 DNA sequence: TGTGCCAGCAGTTACGGGCCGAGCTCTGGAAACACCATATATTTT. It codes for CASSYGPSSGNTIYF. J is TRBJ1-3 and V is TRBV6-6; D gene ambiguous. V was trimmed by 2 bases and J by 0 bases, leaving 8 bases between them. CDR1 MNHNY and CDR2 SVGAGI come from the germline V gene (reference sequence). The CDR3 length is 15 residues.

This clone has just one count. The chain uses TRBV29-1 and TRBJ2-7; tentatively, D is TRBD1 (6 bases). With 6 bases removed from V and 3 bases from J, the gap between germline ends came to 18 bases. Germline loops: CDR1 SQVTM, CDR2 ANQGSEA. The CDR3 totals 14 residues. CDR3: CSVHVGTNFYEQYF. The DNA of the CDR3 is TGCAGCGTCCATGTAGGGACAAACTTCTACGAGCAGTACTTC.

This clone was recorded once. The chain links TRBV11-1 to TRBJ2-6; 7 bases match TRBD1. The CDR3 runs 18 residues. CDR1 SGHAT and CDR2 FQDESV come from the germline V gene (reference sequence). The V and J ends lost 2 bases and 2 bases, in that order; junction bases with no gene match: 9. The CDR3 DNA reads as TGTGCCAGCAGCTTAAGAGGCCAGGGGGTGGCTGGGGCCAACGTCCTGACTTTC. Translating it yields CASSLRGQGVAGANVLTF.

This clone has a handful of counts. The V gene is TRBV30, the J gene TRBJ2-3, with TRBD2 matching 7 bases. V was clipped by 0 bases and J by 8 bases; unmatched bases: 5. CDR1 is GTSNPN and CDR2 is SVGIG in the germline V gene (reference sequence). The CDR3 sequence is 13 residues long. The CDR3 DNA is TGTGCCTGGAGTGTAGCGGGGTTGGGTACGCAGTATTTT. Translated, it gives CAWSVAGLGTQYF.

The gene calls are TRBV28 and TRBJ2-2, with 9 positions matching TRBD2. The CDR3 sequence is 17 residues long. The ends lost 6 bases at V and 6 bases at J; junction bases unmatched: 14. CDR1 and CDR2 from the germline V gene are MDHEN and SYDVKM. The CDR3 loop is CASSPPREGILSGELFF. CDR3 DNA: TGTGCCAGCAGCCCCCCGCGGGAGGGCATCTTGTCCGGGGAGCTGTTTTTT.

This chain links TRBV30 with TRBJ1-4; 9 bases are a match to TRBD1. This CDR3 has 13 residues. From germline, CDR1 is GTSNPN and CDR2 SVGIG (reference sequence). Trimming took 8 bases from V and 8 from J; bases not matched to a gene: 9. The CDR3: CARGGQGEEKLFF. The DNA of the CDR3 is TGTGCCCGCGGGGGACAGGGAGAGGAAAAACTGTTTTTT. Based on the CDR3 plus reference TRBV30 and TRBJ1-4, the full variable domain is SQTIHQWPATLVQPVGSPLSLECTVEGTSNPNLYWYRQAAGRGLQLLFYSVGIGQISSEVPQNLSASRPQDRQFILSSKKLLLSDSGFYLCARGGQGEEKLFFGSGTQLSVL.

The gene calls are TRBV15 and TRBJ1-1; D call uncertain. V dropped 5 bases and J dropped 2 bases, with 6 bases sitting between them. Per the germline V gene, CDR1 is LNHNV and CDR2 is YYDKDF (reference sequence). This CDR3 comprises 12 residues. The CDR3 nucleotides are TGTGCCACCAGCCCTCCTAACACTGAAGCTTTCTTT. This codes for CATSPPNTEAFF.

This clone occurred a few times. V usage is TRBV11-3 and J usage is TRBJ1-1; D is unclear. The CDR3 is 13 amino acids. CDR1 and CDR2 (germline): SGHNT, YENEEA. V gave up 1 base and J gave up 4 bases, with 7 bases separating them. The CDR3 loop is CASSLGESTEAFF. The CDR3 nucleotides are TGTGCCAGCAGCTTAGGTGAGTCCACTGAAGCTTTCTTT.

V usage is TRBV7-9 and J usage is TRBJ2-7, with D tentatively TRBD2 (6 bases). Trimming pared 5 bases from V and 0 bases from J, leaving 17 bases between. This CDR3 region has 16 residues. The V gene's germline CDR1 is SEHNR and CDR2 FQNEAQ (reference sequence). CDR3 sequence (DNA): TGTGCCAGCAGCCCTTTAGCAGGAGGGGTCTCCTACGAGCAGTACTTC. This codes for CASSPLAGGVSYEQYF.

The V gene is TRBV7-9, the J gene TRBJ2-1; a possible D gene is TRBD2 (6 bases). Germline CDR1 is SEHNR and CDR2 is FQNEAQ (reference sequence). Trimming took off 5 bases at V and 0 bases at J, with 11 bases between the two ends. This CDR3 contains 15 residues. The CDR3 is CASSAGQISYNEQFF. The CDR3 DNA follows: TGTGCCAGCAGCGCGGGGCAGATCTCCTACAATGAGCAGTTCTTC.

The chain is built from TRBV30 and TRBJ1-2; TRBD1 matches at 7 bases. This CDR3 spans 12 amino acids. V lost 8 bases to trimming and J lost 3 bases; unmatched junction nucleotides: 6. From germline, CDR1 is GTSNPN and CDR2 SVGIG (reference sequence). DNA for the CDR3: TGTGCCAGGGACAGAGTTTACTATGGCTACACCTTC. Amino acids: CARDRVYYGYTF.

The chain has TRBV5-1 and TRBJ1-6; TRBD1 aligns across 10 bases. Germline V lookup: CDR1 SGHRS, CDR2 YFSETQ. The CDR3 runs to 16 residues. Germline trimming cut 4 bases from V and 10 bases from J; bases unmatched to any gene: 11. The CDR3 is CASSQGQGQLGSPLHF. The DNA of the CDR3 is TGCGCCAGCAGCCAGGGACAGGGGCAGTTGGGATCACCCCTCCACTTT.

V and J are TRBV7-9 and TRBJ1-3; the D is unclear. Germline CDR1 is SEHNR and CDR2 is FQNEAQ (reference sequence). The CDR3 spans 16 residues. V dropped 5 bases and J dropped 0 bases, with 14 bases sitting between them. As DNA, the CDR3 is TGTGCCAGCAGCCGAATGGGAGGGAGCTCTGGAAACACCATATATTTT. This codes for CASSRMGGSSGNTIYF.

The chain carries TRBV18 and TRBJ1-4, with 7 bases that match TRBD1. The CDR3 loop spans 15 amino acids. Germline CDR1 is KGHSH and CDR2 is LQKENI. After removal of 1 base from V and 5 bases from J, the junction contained 4 bases not matched to a gene. CDR3 in amino acids: CASSPRGTENEKLFF. In DNA, the CDR3 is TGTGCCAGCTCACCACGAGGGACAGAAAATGAAAAACTGTTTTTT. The full variable domain, its missing parts supplied by reference TRBV18 and TRBJ1-4, is NAGVMQNPRHLVRRRGQEARLRCSPMKGHSHVYWYRQLPEEGLKFMVYLQKENIIDESGMPKERFSAEFPKEGPSILRIQQVVRGDSAAYFCASSPRGTENEKLFFGSGTQLSVL.

The CDR3 protein is CASSRGQTDSPLHF. CDR3 DNA: TGTGCCAGCAGCCGAGGACAGACGGATTCACCCCTCCACTTT. J is TRBJ1-6 and V is TRBV7-3, with D possibly being TRBD1 (6 bases). This CDR3 is built from 14 residues. The V gene lost 5 bases and the J gene lost 8 bases, with 13 bases spanning the gap. The germline V gene has CDR1 SGHTA and CDR2 FQGTGA.

V is TRBV30 and J is TRBJ2-3; TRBD2 is a possible D gene (5 bases). V dropped 5 bases and J dropped 4 bases, with 10 bases sitting between them. CDR1 is GTSNPN, CDR2 SVGIG, per germline (reference sequence). CDR3 length: 12 amino acids. Written as DNA, the CDR3 is TGTGCCTGGGTCTTGCGGGCAGATACGCAGTATTTT. Translated: CAWVLRADTQYF.

The rearrangement links TRBV18 to TRBJ1-4; the D gene is possibly TRBD1 (5 bases). CDR3 length: 15 residues. Germline V lookup: CDR1 KGHSH, CDR2 LQKENI. V was shortened by 5 bases and J by 1 base, with 11 bases between the two germline ends. The CDR3 region is CASSTNQGTNEKLFF. The CDR3 nucleotides read TGTGCCAGCTCAACAAACCAGGGAACTAATGAAAAACTGTTTTTT.